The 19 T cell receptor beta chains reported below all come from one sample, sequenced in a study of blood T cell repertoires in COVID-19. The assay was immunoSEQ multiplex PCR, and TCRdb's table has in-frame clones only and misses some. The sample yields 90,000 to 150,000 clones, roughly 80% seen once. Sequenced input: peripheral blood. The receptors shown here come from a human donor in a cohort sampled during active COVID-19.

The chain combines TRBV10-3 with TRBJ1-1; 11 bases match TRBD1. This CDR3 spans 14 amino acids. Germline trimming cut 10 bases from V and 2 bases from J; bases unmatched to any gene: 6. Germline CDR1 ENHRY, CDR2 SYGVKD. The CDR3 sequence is CATLGTGGNTEAFF. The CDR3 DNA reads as TGTGCCACGCTGGGGACAGGGGGAAACACTGAAGCTTTCTTT.

CDR3 residues: CASSIRTTGKSEAFF. Written as DNA, the CDR3 is TGTGCCAGTAGCATAAGAACGACAGGGAAAAGTGAAGCTTTCTTT. V and J are TRBV19 and TRBJ1-1, with 7 positions matching TRBD1. V shed 6 bases and J 7 bases; nucleotides not matched to a gene: 14. There are 15 residues in the CDR3. The germline gives CDR1 LNHDA, CDR2 SQIVND (reference sequence). Variable domain in full (rest from reference TRBV19 and TRBJ1-1): DGGITQSPKYLFRKEGQNVTLSCEQNLNHDAMYWYRQDPGQGLRLIYYSQIVNDFQKGDIAEGYSVSREKKESFPLTVTSAQKNPTAFYLCASSIRTTGKSEAFFGQGTRLTVV.

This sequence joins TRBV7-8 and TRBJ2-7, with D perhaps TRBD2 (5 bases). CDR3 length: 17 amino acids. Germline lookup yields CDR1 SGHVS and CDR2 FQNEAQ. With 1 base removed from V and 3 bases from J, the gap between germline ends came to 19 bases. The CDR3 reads CASSLGTSGPLNYEQYF. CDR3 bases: TGTGCCAGCAGCTTAGGGACTTCCGGGCCACTTAACTACGAGCAGTACTTC.

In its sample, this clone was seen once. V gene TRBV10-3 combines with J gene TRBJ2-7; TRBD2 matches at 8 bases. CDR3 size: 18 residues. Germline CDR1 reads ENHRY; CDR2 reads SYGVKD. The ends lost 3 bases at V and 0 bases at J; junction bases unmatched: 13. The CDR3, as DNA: TGTGCCATCAGTGACCCTCCTTTAGCGGGATCACTCTCCTACGAGCAGTACTTC. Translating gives CAISDPPLAGSLSYEQYF.

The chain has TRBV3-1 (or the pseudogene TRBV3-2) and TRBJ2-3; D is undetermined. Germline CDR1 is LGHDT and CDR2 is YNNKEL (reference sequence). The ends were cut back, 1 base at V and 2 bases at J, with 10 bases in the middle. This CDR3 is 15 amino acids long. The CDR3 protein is CASSQGGHSTDTQYF. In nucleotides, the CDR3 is TGTGCCAGCAGCCAAGGCGGCCATTCCACAGATACGCAGTATTTT.

The CDR3 reads CASSPVTARDEQYF. For the CDR3, the DNA is TGTGCCAGCAGTCCGGTGACTGCTCGTGACGAGCAGTACTTC. J is TRBJ2-7 and V is TRBV6-5; no reliable D call. Germline lookup yields CDR1 MNHEY and CDR2 SVGAGI. The CDR3 loop spans 14 amino acids. V lost 5 bases and J lost 5, with 16 bases in between.

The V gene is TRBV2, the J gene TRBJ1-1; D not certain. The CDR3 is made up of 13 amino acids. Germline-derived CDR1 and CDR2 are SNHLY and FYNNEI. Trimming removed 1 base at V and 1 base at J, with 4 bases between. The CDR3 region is CASSEDSNTEAFF. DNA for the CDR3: TGTGCCAGCAGTGAAGACTCGAACACTGAAGCTTTCTTT.

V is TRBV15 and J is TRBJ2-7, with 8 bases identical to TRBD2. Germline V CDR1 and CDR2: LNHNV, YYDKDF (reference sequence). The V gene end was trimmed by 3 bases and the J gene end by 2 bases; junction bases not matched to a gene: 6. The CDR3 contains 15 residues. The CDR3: CATSSRGGLAYEQYF. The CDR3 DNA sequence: TGTGCCACCAGCAGCCGGGGGGGCTTGGCCTACGAGCAGTACTTC.

The CDR3 nucleotides are TGTGCCACCAGCATCCGGACTAGCGGGGCCTCCTACGAGCAGTACTTC. It encodes CATSIRTSGASYEQYF. The chain joins TRBV15 to TRBJ2-7; TRBD2 matches 12 bases. This CDR3 has 16 residues. CDR1 is LNHNV, CDR2 YYDKDF, per germline (reference sequence). V was pared by 4 bases and J by 0 bases, with 4 bases of the junction left unmatched.

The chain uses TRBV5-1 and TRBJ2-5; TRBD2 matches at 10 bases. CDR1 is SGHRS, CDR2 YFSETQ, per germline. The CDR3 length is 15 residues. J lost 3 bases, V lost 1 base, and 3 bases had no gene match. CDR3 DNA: TGCGCCAGCAGCTTGACTAGCGGGGCCGAAGAGACCCAGTACTTC. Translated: CASSLTSGAEETQYF.

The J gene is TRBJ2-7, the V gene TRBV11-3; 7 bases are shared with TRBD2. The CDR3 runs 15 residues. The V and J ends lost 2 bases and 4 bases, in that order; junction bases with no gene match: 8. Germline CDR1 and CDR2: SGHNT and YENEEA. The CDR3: CASSLRALAAYEQYF. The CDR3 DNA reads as TGTGCCAGCAGCTTAAGAGCCCTAGCGGCGTACGAGCAGTACTTC.

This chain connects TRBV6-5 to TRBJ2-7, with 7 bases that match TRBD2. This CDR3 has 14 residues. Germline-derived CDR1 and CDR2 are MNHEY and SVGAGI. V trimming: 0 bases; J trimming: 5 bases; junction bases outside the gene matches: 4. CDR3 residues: CASSYSPGRDEQYF. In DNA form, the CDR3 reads TGTGCCAGCAGTTACTCCCCAGGGAGGGACGAGCAGTACTTC.

The CDR3 DNA is TGTGCCGGTTCGTGGGGGAGGGGGAATCAGCCCCAGCATTTT. This sequence encodes CAGSWGRGNQPQHF. The rearrangement joins TRBV6-5 to TRBJ1-5; maybe TRBD1 (6 bases). There are 14 residues in the CDR3. V gave up 11 bases and J gave up 4 bases, with 18 bases separating them. The germline V gene encodes CDR1 MNHEY and CDR2 SVGAGI.

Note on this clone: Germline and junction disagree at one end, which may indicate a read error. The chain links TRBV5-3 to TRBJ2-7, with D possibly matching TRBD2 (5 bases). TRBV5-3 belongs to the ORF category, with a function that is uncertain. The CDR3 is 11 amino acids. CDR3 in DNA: TGTGCCAGAACCTTGAGCGGAGAGCAGTACTTC. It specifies CARTLSGEQYF.

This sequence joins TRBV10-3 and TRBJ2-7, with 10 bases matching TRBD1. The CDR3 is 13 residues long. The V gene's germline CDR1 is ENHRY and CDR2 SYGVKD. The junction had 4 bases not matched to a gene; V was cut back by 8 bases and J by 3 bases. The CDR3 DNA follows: TGTGCCATCGCGTGGGACAGGGGCTACGAGCAGTACTTC. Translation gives CAIAWDRGYEQYF.

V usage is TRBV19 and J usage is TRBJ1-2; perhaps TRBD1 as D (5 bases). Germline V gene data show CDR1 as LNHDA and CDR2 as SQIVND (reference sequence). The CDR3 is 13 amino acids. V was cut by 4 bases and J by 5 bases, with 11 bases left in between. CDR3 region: CASSTGEGYGYTF. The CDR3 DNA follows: TGTGCCAGTAGTACCGGGGAGGGGTATGGCTACACCTTC.

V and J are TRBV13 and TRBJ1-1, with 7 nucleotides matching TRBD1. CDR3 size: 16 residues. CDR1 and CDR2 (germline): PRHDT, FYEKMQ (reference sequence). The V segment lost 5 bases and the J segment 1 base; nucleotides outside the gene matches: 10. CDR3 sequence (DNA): TGTGCCAGCAGCCTACGCAGGGGGGCGGGGAACACTGAAGCTTTCTTT. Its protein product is CASSLRRGAGNTEAFF.

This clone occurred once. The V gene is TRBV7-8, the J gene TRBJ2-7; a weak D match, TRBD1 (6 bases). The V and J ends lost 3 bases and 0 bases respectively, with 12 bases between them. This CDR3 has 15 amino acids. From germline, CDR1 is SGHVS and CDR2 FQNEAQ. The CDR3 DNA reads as TGTGCCAGCAGCTTCCTACAGGGTCCCTCCTACGAGCAGTACTTC. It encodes CASSFLQGPSYEQYF.

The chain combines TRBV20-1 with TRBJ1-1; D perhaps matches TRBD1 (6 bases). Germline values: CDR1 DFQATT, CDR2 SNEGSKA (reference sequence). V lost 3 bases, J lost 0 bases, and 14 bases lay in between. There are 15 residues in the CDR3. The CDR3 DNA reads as TGCAGTGCTAGTATGAGAGACAGGATGAACACTGAAGCTTTCTTT. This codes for CSASMRDRMNTEAFF.